Listed here are 22 T cell receptor beta chains from one sample, sequenced in a study of T cell changes during pregnancy in multiple sclerosis. The repertoire was sequenced with immunoSEQ multiplex PCR; TCRdb's copy has only in-frame clones and lacks some. The sample includes tens of thousands of clones, about 91% of them seen just once. The source was CD8+ T cells from peripheral blood mononuclear cells, collected before pregnancy. The receptor set was obtained from a female donor with multiple sclerosis, enrolled in a pregnancy study.

The genes are TRBV6-1 and TRBJ2-7; TRBD1 is a possible D gene (7 bases). Trimming took 3 bases from V and 0 from J, leaving 12 bases between them. The CDR3 consists of 15 residues. The V gene's germline CDR1 is MNHNS and CDR2 SASEGT. CDR3 DNA: TGTGCCAGCAGTGAGTCAGGGGGGAGCTCCTACGAGCAGTACTTC. This gives the protein CASSESGGSSYEQYF.

The chain carries TRBV6-1 and TRBJ2-1; D gene uncertain. The germline V gene encodes CDR1 MNHNS and CDR2 SASEGT. Trimming shortened V by 2 bases and J by 0 bases, and 14 bases separated the two germline ends. This CDR3 has 17 residues. The CDR3 sequence: CASSESFLGSSYNEQFF. The CDR3 DNA sequence: TGTGCCAGCAGTGAATCATTTCTGGGCAGCTCCTACAATGAGCAGTTCTTC.

The chain employs TRBV29-1 and TRBJ2-7; the D gene is possibly TRBD1 (6 bases). The CDR3 covers 14 residues. Trimming left V 8 bases short and J 5 bases short, with 22 bases between. From germline, CDR1 is SQVTM and CDR2 ANQGSEA. The CDR3 DNA reads as TGCAGCACTGGGACCGGGACACAGGCTAACGAGCAGTACTTC. Translated: CSTGTGTQANEQYF.

Comment on this clone: The same CDR3 can be traced to other DNA sequences in this sample. V is TRBV9 and J is TRBJ2-7; D not resolved. Germline V CDR1 and CDR2: SGDLS, YYNGEE. CDR3 length: 14 residues. The ends were cut back, 1 base at V and 2 bases at J, with 10 bases in the middle. The DNA for the CDR3 is TGTGCCAGCAGCGTAAGTGACGGAGCCTACGAGCAGTACTTC. It codes for CASSVSDGAYEQYF.

The V and J genes are TRBV9 and TRBJ2-7, with D possibly being TRBD1 (5 bases). This CDR3 is 13 amino acids long. V lost 2 bases and J 2 bases, leaving 8 bases between the germline ends. Germline CDR1 is SGDLS and CDR2 is YYNGEE. The CDR3 DNA sequence: TGTGCCAGCAGCGTGGACATAGCCTACGAGCAGTACTTC. As protein: CASSVDIAYEQYF.

The V and J genes are TRBV7-9 and TRBJ1-2; D gene unclear. CDR3 size: 16 residues. V was shortened by 5 bases and J by 0 bases, with 16 bases between the two germline ends. Germline V lookup: CDR1 SEHNR, CDR2 FQNEAQ (reference sequence). The CDR3 loop reads CASSVFSGRTNYGYTF. Written as DNA, the CDR3 is TGTGCCAGCAGCGTCTTCTCCGGGAGGACTAACTATGGCTACACCTTC.

Details on this clone: Its ends do not fully match the called genes, so a read error is possible. The V call is TRBV23-1, the J call TRBJ1-4; D gene unclear. TRBV23-1 is an ORF, with its function uncertain. This CDR3 has 17 amino acids. In nucleotides, the CDR3 is TGCGCCAGCAGCCAAGATCTAGGGAAGGGAGCTAAGGAAAAACTGTTTTTT. Residues: CASSQDLGKGAKEKLFF.

This clone was counted a single time. Written as DNA, the CDR3 is TGTGCCAGCAGCCCAGGACTAGGGAATGAGCAGTTCTTC. Translation gives CASSPGLGNEQFF. The V and J genes are TRBV7-3 and TRBJ2-1; 7 nucleotides match TRBD2. CDR1 is SGHTA, CDR2 FQGTGA, per germline. There are 13 residues in the CDR3. V lost 5 bases and J lost 7; bases outside the gene matches: 5.

Turning to this clone: The same CDR3 is also encoded by other DNA sequences in this sample. J is TRBJ1-6 and V is TRBV2; tentatively, D is TRBD1 (6 bases). The CDR3 loop spans 16 amino acids. V lost 2 bases and J 6 bases, leaving 14 bases between the germline ends. Germline CDR1 and CDR2: SNHLY and FYNNEI. CDR3 coding DNA: TGTGCCAGCAGTGAATGGCGGTTGGACAGTAATTCACCCCTCCACTTT. It yields the protein CASSEWRLDSNSPLHF. Looking up the rest from reference TRBV2 and TRBJ1-6 gives the full variable domain: EPEVTQTPSHQVTQMGQEVILRCVPISNHLYFYWYRQILGQKVEFLVSFYNNEISEKSEIFDDQFSVERPDGSNFTLKIRSTKLEDSAMYFCASSEWRLDSNSPLHFGNGTRLTVT.

The V and J genes are TRBV7-9 and TRBJ2-2, with D uncertain. The CDR3 sequence is 12 residues long. Trimming cost V 5 bases and J 5 bases, with 6 bases left between them. Germline lookup yields CDR1 SEHNR and CDR2 FQNEAQ (reference sequence). The CDR3 bases are TGTGCCAGCAGCCTCGCGACCGGGGAGCTGTTTTTT. Translating it yields CASSLATGELFF.

The chain carries TRBV11-1 and TRBJ2-1; tentative D call: TRBD2 (5 bases). The V gene lost 6 bases and the J gene lost 9 bases, with 18 bases spanning the gap. This CDR3 region has 14 residues. Germline V gene sequence: CDR1 SGHAT, CDR2 FQDESV (reference sequence). CDR3 protein: CASSPVEVGGEQFF. The CDR3 coding sequence is TGTGCCAGCAGTCCCGTCGAAGTAGGAGGTGAGCAGTTCTTC.

This chain connects TRBV4-1 to TRBJ2-7, with D possibly matching TRBD1 (5 bases). The CDR3 is made up of 14 amino acids. The germline V and J ends were trimmed by 1 base and 5 bases, with 12 bases remaining between them. Germline V gene lookup returns CDR1 MGHRA and CDR2 YSYEKL. CDR3: CASSQAQGSDEQYF. CDR3 in DNA: TGCGCCAGCAGCCAAGCGCAGGGTAGTGACGAGCAGTACTTC.

This sequence joins TRBV11-2 and TRBJ2-5, with D possibly being TRBD1 (5 bases). The CDR3 spans 15 residues. V lost 3 bases and J lost 3, with 14 bases in between. The germline CDR1 and CDR2 sequences are SGHAT and FQNNGV. CDR3 coding DNA: TGTGCCAGCAGCTTTTCTGGCAGGGCAAAAGAGACCCAGTACTTC. Translating gives CASSFSGRAKETQYF.

The V call is TRBV19, the J call TRBJ1-1, with a possible D match to TRBD1 (6 bases). There are 14 residues in the CDR3. Germline V gives CDR1 LNHDA, CDR2 SQIVND (reference sequence). The V end lost 4 bases, the J end lost 3 bases, and 12 bases lay between the germline ends. CDR3 amino acids: CASSNLQGHTEAFF. CDR3 bases: TGTGCCAGTAGTAATCTACAGGGACACACTGAAGCTTTCTTT.

This rearrangement joins TRBV23-1 to TRBJ1-2; D unresolved. TRBV23-1 counts as an open reading frame of uncertain function. This CDR3 region has 17 residues. V lost 1 base to trimming and J lost 0 bases, with 15 bases between them. The CDR3 DNA reads TGCGCCAGCAGTCAATTCCTATATCAGGCCGCTAACTATGGCTACACCTTC. Translating gives CASSQFLYQAANYGYTF.

The chain uses TRBV4-3 and TRBJ2-1; weak D call: TRBD2 (6 bases). The CDR3 spans 15 residues. V was trimmed by 0 bases and J by 8 bases, leaving 14 bases between them. Germline V gives CDR1 LGHNA, CDR2 YSLEER. The CDR3 here is CASSQEAGRYDEQFF. DNA of the CDR3: TGCGCCAGCAGCCAAGAGGCGGGGAGGTATGATGAGCAGTTCTTC.

This rearrangement joins TRBV7-9 to TRBJ2-1; TRBD1 agrees at 10 bases. CDR1 SEHNR and CDR2 FQNEAQ come from the germline V gene (reference sequence). V lost 3 bases, J lost 7 bases, and 6 bases stayed unmatched. The CDR3 has 15 residues. CDR3 DNA: TGTGCCAGCAGCTTCGGGACAGGGGATGTTAATGAGCAGTTCTTC. Translating it yields CASSFGTGDVNEQFF.

V and J are TRBV6-6 and TRBJ2-7; the D gene is possibly TRBD1 (5 bases). The germline gives CDR1 MNHNY, CDR2 SVGAGI (reference sequence). This CDR3 comprises 16 residues. V gave up 4 bases and J gave up 3 bases, with 19 bases separating them. The CDR3 is CASSFSEQEPDYEQYF. CDR3 in DNA: TGTGCCAGCAGTTTTTCCGAACAGGAACCGGACTACGAGCAGTACTTC.

V and J are TRBV5-1 and TRBJ2-2; D is uncertain. Germline loops: CDR1 SGHRS, CDR2 YFSETQ. The CDR3 sequence is 12 residues long. Trimming removed 2 bases at V and 8 bases at J, with 7 bases between. CDR3 sequence reads: CASSFVEGELFF. The CDR3 coding sequence is TGCGCCAGCAGCTTCGTAGAGGGGGAGCTGTTTTTT.

CDR3 nucleotides: TGTGCCAGCAGTAGTTGGGACAGTAGCAATCAGCCCCAGCATTTT. Translation: CASSSWDSSNQPQHF. V and J are TRBV6-1 and TRBJ1-5; 7 bases fit TRBD1. J lost 0 bases, V lost 5 bases, and 4 bases had no gene match. The CDR3 contains 15 residues. Germline V gene sequence: CDR1 MNHNS, CDR2 SASEGT.

This chain joins TRBV16 and TRBJ2-7, with D possibly matching TRBD1 (5 bases). CDR1 is KGHSY, CDR2 FQNENV, per germline. The V gene lost 2 bases and the J gene lost 5 bases, with 7 bases spanning the gap. The CDR3 loop spans 12 amino acids. The CDR3 loop is CASSQGRDEQYF. CDR3 bases: TGTGCCAGCAGCCAAGGCAGGGACGAGCAGTACTTC.

This chain uses TRBV29-1 with TRBJ2-7; 7 positions agree with TRBD2. CDR1 is SQVTM, CDR2 ANQGSEA, per germline. The trim removed 6 bases at V and 0 bases at J, leaving 5 bases unmatched. The CDR3 totals 13 residues. CDR3 in DNA: TGCAGCGTGACGGGGGGAAGCTCCTACGAGCAGTACTTC. Translated, it gives CSVTGGSSYEQYF.